The 18 T cell receptor beta chains given below trace back to one sample, sequenced in a study of T cells in Graves' hyperthyroidism and ophthalmopathy. Amplification of TCR beta CDR3 regions used RNA as the template. RT-PCR in the first round (using the HTBI primer set) targeted the TCR CDR3. MiXCR, applied by TCRdb to the multiplex PCR reads, yields one record per CDR3 protein. The sample carries about 690,000 distinct CDR3 sequences, around 15% recorded once. Sequencing was performed on blood. Receptors originate from a man aged 45-65 years with Graves' hyperthyroidism.

The rearrangement links TRBV7-2 to TRBJ2-1; TRBD1 agrees at 8 bases. The CDR3 loop spans 13 amino acids. Losses at the gene ends were 5 bases for V and 9 bases for J; bases not matched to a gene: 6. CDR1 and CDR2 (germline): SGHTA, FQGNSA. This CDR3 is CASSEGQGTEQFF. In DNA, the CDR3 is TGTGCCAGCAGCGAAGGACAGGGCACTGAGCAGTTCTTC.

Ten or more counts support this clonotype. The chain is built from TRBV11-3 and TRBJ2-1; D uncertain. The germline V and J ends were trimmed by 0 bases and 0 bases, with 12 bases remaining between them. CDR1 is SGHNT, CDR2 YENEEA, per germline. The CDR3 totals 17 residues. Written as DNA, the CDR3 is TGTGCCAGCAGCTTAGACCTGGGGTCGGCCTCCTACAATGAGCAGTTCTTC. Translating it yields CASSLDLGSASYNEQFF.

This sequence joins TRBV4-3 and TRBJ2-7; 7 nucleotides match TRBD1. CDR3 length: 15 amino acids. V dropped 4 bases and J dropped 2; count of bases not matched to a gene: 8. Per germline, CDR1 LGHNA and CDR2 YSLEER. The CDR3 DNA follows: TGCGCCAGCAGCCGCGACCGGACAGGACCCTACGAGCAGTACTTC. Amino acid sequence: CASSRDRTGPYEQYF.

This clonotype was picked up many times. The rearrangement links TRBV28 to TRBJ1-2, with 8 nucleotides matching TRBD1. This CDR3 spans 14 amino acids. With V trimmed by 2 bases and J by 2 bases, 1 base remained unmatched. Germline V gene sequence: CDR1 MDHEN, CDR2 SYDVKM. The CDR3 nucleotides read TGTGCCAGCAGTTTAACAGGGGGAAACTATGGCTACACCTTC. Its protein product is CASSLTGGNYGYTF.

The count of this clonotype is one. This chain uses TRBV2 with TRBJ2-3, with 12 bases fitting TRBD2. V dropped 1 base and J dropped 9; count of bases not matched to a gene: 8. The CDR3 is 16 amino acids. CDR1 SNHLY and CDR2 FYNNEI come from the germline V gene. CDR3 DNA sequence: TGTGCCAGCAGTGAAGGACGACTAGCGGGAGAGGGCACGCAGTATTTT. Protein sequence: CASSEGRLAGEGTQYF. Filled out from reference TRBV2 and TRBJ2-3, the complete variable domain reads EPEVTQTPSHQVTQMGQEVILRCVPISNHLYFYWYRQILGQKVEFLVSFYNNEISEKSEIFDDQFSVERPDGSNFTLKIRSTKLEDSAMYFCASSEGRLAGEGTQYFGPGTRLTVL.

This clonotype was counted ten times or more. The chain couples TRBV20-1 to TRBJ2-2, with TRBD1 matching over 8 bases. Trimming removed 3 bases from V and 4 bases from J; junction bases left unmatched: 7. The germline V gene has CDR1 DFQATT and CDR2 SNEGSKA (reference sequence). This CDR3 is built from 15 residues. The CDR3 DNA sequence: TGCAGTGCTAGGGGCAGGGGGCAGGTCACCGGGGAGCTGTTTTTT. It yields the protein CSARGRGQVTGELFF.

In this sample, this clonotype turned up a few times. At one of its ends the junction is not consistent with the germline gene, which may arise from a read error. The V call is TRBV27, the J call TRBJ2-2; D may be TRBD1 (7 bases). The length of the CDR3 is 13 residues. CDR1 and CDR2 from the germline V gene are MNHEY and SMNVEV (reference sequence). Here the CDR3 DNA reads TGTGCCAGCAGTAGAGACAGGGCCGGGGGGCTGTTTTTT. Translation gives CASSRDRAGGLFF.

This clonotype was recorded many times. The V call is TRBV12-3 or TRBV12-4, the J call TRBJ1-5; 9 bases match TRBD1. V lost 6 bases to trimming and J lost 4 bases; unmatched junction nucleotides: 7. CDR3 length: 15 amino acids. The DNA for the CDR3 is TGTGCCAGCAGCCAAGACAGGGGGAATAATCAGCCCCAGCATTTT. Its translation is CASSQDRGNNQPQHF.

In this sample, this clonotype turned up a few times. The chain combines TRBV3-1 with TRBJ1-2; D is undetermined. The CDR3 consists of 12 residues. The germline V gene encodes CDR1 LGHDT and CDR2 YNNKEL (reference sequence). V lost 1 base and J lost 8, with 8 bases in between. This chain's CDR3 is CASSQGLGGYTF. The CDR3 DNA is TGTGCCAGCAGCCAAGGTTTAGGGGGCTACACCTTC.

The CDR3 DNA follows: TGCGCCAGCAGCCAATCAAAACAGGGGGTCCACACTGAAGCTTTCTTT. Its protein is CASSQSKQGVHTEAFF. This chain uses TRBV4-1 with TRBJ1-1; 8 bases map to TRBD1. The trim removed 2 bases at V and 3 bases at J, leaving 8 bases unmatched. This CDR3 is built from 16 residues. CDR1 is MGHRA, CDR2 YSYEKL, per germline.

CDR3 sequence reads: CASSRGRGGSYNEQFF. The CDR3 nucleotides are TGTGCCAGCAGCCGTGGTCGAGGGGGGTCCTACAATGAGCAGTTCTTC. The rearrangement links TRBV14 to TRBJ2-1, with D possibly being TRBD1 or TRBD2 (6 bases each). The V end lost 4 bases, the J end lost 1 base, and 14 bases lay between the germline ends. The germline V gene encodes CDR1 SGHDN and CDR2 FVKESK. CDR3 length: 16 residues.

This clonotype was seen at least ten times. CDR3 residues: CSVLHRTGTYEQYF. In DNA form, the CDR3 reads TGCAGCGTTCTTCACCGGACGGGGACCTACGAGCAGTACTTC. The chain uses TRBV29-1 and TRBJ2-7; the D gene is possibly TRBD2 (5 bases). CDR1 and CDR2 (germline): SQVTM, ANQGSEA. V was cut by 5 bases and J by 2 bases, with 16 bases left in between. The CDR3 is made up of 14 amino acids.

This clonotype was found many times. The J gene is TRBJ2-1, the V gene TRBV12-3 or TRBV12-4, with 12 bases fitting TRBD2. V lost 6 bases, J lost 2 bases, and 5 bases stayed unmatched. CDR3 length equals 16 residues. The CDR3: CASRRGLAGAYNEQFF. The DNA of the CDR3 is TGTGCCAGCAGACGGGGACTAGCGGGTGCCTACAATGAGCAGTTCTTC.

J is TRBJ2-2 and V is TRBV11-2; no reliable D call. Per the germline V gene, CDR1 is SGHAT and CDR2 is FQNNGV. This CDR3 has 15 amino acids. The germline V and J ends were trimmed by 2 bases and 1 base, with 8 bases remaining between them. CDR3 amino acids: CASSLIVGNTGELFF. CDR3 nucleotide sequence: TGTGCCAGCAGCTTAATTGTCGGGAACACCGGGGAGCTGTTTTTT.

The J gene is TRBJ1-4, the V gene TRBV29-1, with a tentative D call TRBD1 (6 bases). In germline, CDR1 is SQVTM, CDR2 ANQGSEA. The CDR3 totals 15 residues. V was pared by 7 bases and J by 1 base, with 16 bases between. The CDR3 reads CSAGGLQGTNEKLFF. CDR3 sequence (DNA): TGCAGCGCCGGGGGGCTCCAAGGAACTAATGAAAAACTGTTTTTT.

In this sample, this clonotype turned up many times. This chain uses TRBV7-2 with TRBJ1-1, with 7 bases matching TRBD1. The junction had 4 bases not matched to a gene; V was cut back by 1 base and J by 5 bases. The germline gives CDR1 SGHTA, CDR2 FQGNSA. This CDR3 comprises 14 residues. The CDR3 coding sequence is TGTGCCAGCAGCTTAGGACAGGGATTGACTGAAGCTTTCTTT. It yields the protein CASSLGQGLTEAFF. The full variable domain, its missing parts supplied by reference TRBV7-2 and TRBJ1-1, is GAGVSQSPSNKVTEKGKDVELRCDPISGHTALYWYRQSLGQGLEFLIYFQGNSAPDKSGLPSDRFSAERTGGSVSTLTIQRTQQEDSAVYLCASSLGQGLTEAFFGQGTRLTVV.

This clonotype was counted many times. V usage is TRBV18 and J usage is TRBJ2-1; TRBD1 is a possible D gene (5 bases). CDR3 size: 13 residues. The V end lost 5 bases, the J end lost 8 bases, and 13 bases lay between the germline ends. CDR1 and CDR2 (germline): KGHSH, LQKENI. The chain's CDR3 is CASSGARADEQFF. The CDR3 nucleotides are TGTGCCAGCTCAGGGGCGCGAGCCGATGAGCAGTTCTTC.

This clonotype turned up a few times. This chain links TRBV5-6 with TRBJ1-5, with TRBD1 matching over 7 bases. CDR3 length equals 16 residues. The V gene end was trimmed by 2 bases and the J gene end by 0 bases; junction bases not matched to a gene: 5. The germline CDR1 and CDR2 sequences are SGHDT and YYEEEE. The CDR3 spells CASSFGGQHSNQPQHF. The CDR3 DNA sequence: TGTGCCAGCAGCTTTGGGGGACAGCATAGCAATCAGCCCCAGCATTTT.